This is a list of T cell receptor beta chains from one sample in a study of cytomegalovirus exposure and HLA in healthy donors. Sequenced by immunoSEQ multiplex PCR; TCRdb stores in-frame clones only, minus some. The table includes 110,000 or so clones, approximately 79% detected once. Sequencing was carried out using PBMCs. The receptors stem from a man in his forties or fifties in good health and CMV-seropositive. Both conserved end residues are part of each CDR3. A D gene is named only where the DNA matches it firmly. Size values are once, few and many counts, or a class for expanded clones, and some rows have none.

J: TRBJ1-1
D: .
size: .
V: TRBV5-4
DNA: TGTGCCAGCAGCCTTGGTGGAGTTATGAACACTGAAGCTTTCTTT
CDR3: CASSLGGVMNTEAFF

J: TRBJ2-4
D: TRBD1
size: once
V: TRBV6-5
DNA: TGTGCCAGCAGTAAGACAGGGGGCGTCATTCAGTACTTC
CDR3: CASSKTGGVIQYF

J: TRBJ2-7
D: .
size: .
V: TRBV7-6
DNA: TGTGCCAGCAGCCCGCCCAGCTCCTACGAGCAGTACTTC
CDR3: CASSPPSSYEQYF

J: TRBJ2-2
D: .
size: .
V: TRBV6-5
DNA: TGTGCCAGCACCGAGGGCCCGGGCACCGGGGAGCTGTTTTTT
CDR3: CASTEGPGTGELFF

J: TRBJ1-5
D: TRBD1
size: once
V: TRBV19
DNA: TGTGCCAGTAGTATCGGACAGGGGTACAATCAGCCCCAGCATTTT
CDR3: CASSIGQGYNQPQHF

J: TRBJ2-2
D: TRBD1
size: .
V: TRBV7-2
DNA: TGTGCCAGCAGCTTAACAGGGGGCCACGGGGAGCTGTTTTTT
CDR3: CASSLTGGHGELFF

J: TRBJ2-7
D: .
size: .
V: TRBV27
DNA: TGTGCCAGCAGTCAGGGGACCGCTATCTACGAGCAGTACTTC
CDR3: CASSQGTAIYEQYF

J: TRBJ1-2
D: TRBD1
size: .
V: TRBV9
DNA: TGTGCCAGCAGCGTATTGGGGACAGGGGGGGGTAACTATGGCTACACCTTC
CDR3: CASSVLGTGGGNYGYTF

J: TRBJ1-2
D: .
size: few
V: TRBV10-3
DNA: TGTGCCATCAGTGAGGCGGGTGTTCCCTATGGCTACACCTTC
CDR3: CAISEAGVPYGYTF

J: TRBJ2-7
D: TRBD2
size: .
V: TRBV11-2
DNA: TGTGCCAGCAGCTTAGGGGGACTAGCGGACGTGACCTACGAGCAGTACTTC
CDR3: CASSLGGLADVTYEQYF

J: TRBJ1-5
D: TRBD1
size: .
V: TRBV10-1
DNA: TGCGCCAGCAGTGCGGGACAGGGCTGGAATCAGCCCCAGCATTTT
CDR3: CASSAGQGWNQPQHF

J: TRBJ1-5
D: .
size: .
V: TRBV9
DNA: TGTGCCAGCAGCGTAGCGGAACCCAGGGCGGAGGGGTGCAATCAGCCCCAGCATTTT
CDR3: CASSVAEPRAEGCNQPQHF

J: TRBJ1-5
D: .
size: .
V: TRBV28
DNA: TGTGCCAGCAGTTTTGGTATTCGGGGGGATAGCCAGCCCCAGCATTTT
CDR3: CASSFGIRGDSQPQHF

J: TRBJ2-3
D: TRBD1
size: .
V: TRBV9
DNA: TGTGCCAGCAGCCCCAGACAGGGGACCGTCACAGATACGCAGTATTTT
CDR3: CASSPRQGTVTDTQYF

J: TRBJ1-4
D: .
size: once
V: TRBV18
DNA: TGTGCCAGCTCACCACCTGGCAGGAGGGCTAATGAAAAACTGTTTTTT
CDR3: CASSPPGRRANEKLFF

J: TRBJ2-1
D: TRBD1
size: .
V: TRBV5-1
DNA: TGCGCCAGCAGCCCGTCGGACAGGGCCAGGAATGAGCAGTTCTTC
CDR3: CASSPSDRARNEQFF

J: TRBJ1-2
D: .
size: .
V: TRBV6-5
DNA: TGTGCCAGCAGCTCAGACACCACCGGTGGCTACACCTTC
CDR3: CASSSDTTGGYTF

J: TRBJ1-2
D: TRBD1
size: .
V: TRBV19
DNA: TGTGCCAGTAGTCCAGGGACAGGTATCGTCTATGGCTACACCTTC
CDR3: CASSPGTGIVYGYTF

J: TRBJ2-7
D: .
size: .
V: TRBV5-1
DNA: TGCGCCAGCAGCACCGAACGAGATTACGAGCAGTACTTC
CDR3: CASSTERDYEQYF

J: TRBJ1-2
D: .
size: .
V: TRBV14
DNA: TGTGCCAGCAGCCATTTACAGGGATTGGAGGGCTACACCTTC
CDR3: CASSHLQGLEGYTF

J: TRBJ2-1
D: TRBD2
size: .
V: TRBV5-1
DNA: TGCGCCAGCAGCCGAGGGACTAGCGGATCCTACAATGAGCAGTTCTTC
CDR3: CASSRGTSGSYNEQFF

J: TRBJ2-3
D: TRBD2
size: .
V: TRBV29-1
DNA: TGCAGCGTTGAAAGTCTAGCGGGGGGCTCCACAGATACGCAGTATTTT
CDR3: CSVESLAGGSTDTQYF

J: TRBJ2-7
D: .
size: .
V: TRBV5-5
DNA: TGTGCCAGCAGCCCGGGGGACAGCCTAGAGCAGTACTTC
CDR3: CASSPGDSLEQYF

J: TRBJ2-7
D: .
size: few
V: TRBV18
DNA: TGTGCCAGCTCACTGGGACTCGGGCGGGACGAGCAGTACTTC
CDR3: CASSLGLGRDEQYF

J: TRBJ2-5
D: TRBD1
size: .
V: TRBV10-3
DNA: TGTGCCACCTGGGACAGGGCCCTTGAAGAGACCCAGTACTTC
CDR3: CATWDRALEETQYF

J: TRBJ2-5
D: TRBD1
size: few
V: TRBV6-5
DNA: TGTGCCAGCAGTTACGGGACAGTCTCACAAGAGACCCAGTACTTC
CDR3: CASSYGTVSQETQYF

J: TRBJ1-5
D: .
size: .
V: TRBV5-5
DNA: TGTGCCAGCAGCTTGCACAGGGAGCAGCCCCAGCATTTT
CDR3: CASSLHREQPQHF

J: TRBJ2-7
D: TRBD1
size: .
V: TRBV19
DNA: TGTGCCAGTAGTATAGCCTCCAGGGGGCCATACTACGAGCAGTACTTC
CDR3: CASSIASRGPYYEQYF

J: TRBJ1-2
D: .
size: .
V: TRBV18
DNA: TGTGCCAGCTCGGACACTGACAACTATGGCTACACCTTC
CDR3: CASSDTDNYGYTF

J: TRBJ1-3
D: .
size: few
V: TRBV25-1
DNA: TGTGCCAGCAGTCCCGGGATTCGCTCTGGAAACACCATATATTTT
CDR3: CASSPGIRSGNTIYF

J: TRBJ2-3
D: .
size: .
V: TRBV9
DNA: TGTGCCAGCAGCGTAGTATACACAGATACGCAGTATTTT
CDR3: CASSVVYTDTQYF

J: TRBJ2-2
D: .
size: few
V: TRBV11-3
DNA: TGTGCCAGCAGCTTAGGACCGGGGGAAAGCACCGGGGAGCTGTTTTTT
CDR3: CASSLGPGESTGELFF

J: TRBJ2-7
D: .
size: .
V: TRBV6-5
DNA: TGTGCCAGCAGTGAAGGCAGGGCCTACGAGCAGTACTTC
CDR3: CASSEGRAYEQYF

J: TRBJ2-1
D: .
size: .
V: TRBV4-3
DNA: TGCGCCAGCAGCCAAGAAAGGGGATTTATTGACGCGCTCTTC
CDR3: CASSQERGFIDALF

J: TRBJ2-5
D: TRBD1
size: .
V: TRBV27
DNA: TGTGCCAGCAGTTTAGCAGGGGGCCTTTGGGAGACCCAGTACTTC
CDR3: CASSLAGGLWETQYF

J: TRBJ2-3
D: TRBD2
size: .
V: TRBV6-1
DNA: TGTGCCAGCAGTGAACTGCGCGGAGCGGGGGGCGCAGATACGCAGTATTTT
CDR3: CASSELRGAGGADTQYF

J: TRBJ2-7
D: .
size: .
V: TRBV9
DNA: TGTGCCAGCAGCGTCTTACCTAGCTCCGAGCAGTACTTC
CDR3: CASSVLPSSEQYF

J: TRBJ1-4
D: TRBD1
size: .
V: TRBV19
DNA: TGTGCCACCGCCTCTCAGGGGGCGGCTAATGAAAAACTGTTTTTT
CDR3: CATASQGAANEKLFF

J: TRBJ1-4
D: .
size: once
V: TRBV2
DNA: TGTGCCTGCTTGACGGGGAACGGGAATGAAAAACTGTTTTTT
CDR3: CACLTGNGNEKLFF

J: TRBJ2-6
D: .
size: .
V: TRBV28
DNA: TGTGCCAGCAGAAAACCGGGAGAGGGTATCGGGGCCAACGTCCTGACTTTC
CDR3: CASRKPGEGIGANVLTF

J: TRBJ1-1
D: TRBD1
size: few
V: TRBV11-2
DNA: TGTGCCAGCAGCCCTCGGGACAGGAACACTGAAGCTTTCTTT
CDR3: CASSPRDRNTEAFF

J: TRBJ2-1
D: .
size: .
V: TRBV6-5
DNA: TGTGCCAGCAGTTACTCCCCCTACTACCAGTACAATGAGCAGTTCTTC
CDR3: CASSYSPYYQYNEQFF

J: TRBJ1-1
D: .
size: .
V: TRBV28
DNA: TGTGCCAGCAGTTTAAGGAACAGGAACACTGAAGCTTTCTTT
CDR3: CASSLRNRNTEAFF

J: TRBJ1-1
D: .
size: .
V: TRBV10-2
DNA: TGCGCCACCCAGAGCGGCGGAGGGAACACTGAAGCTTTCTTT
CDR3: CATQSGGGNTEAFF

J: TRBJ1-2
D: TRBD1
size: .
V: TRBV27
DNA: TGTGCCAGCAGACAGGGGGGGGTTTATGGCTACACCTTC
CDR3: CASRQGGVYGYTF

J: TRBJ1-5
D: .
size: .
V: TRBV19
DNA: TGTGCCAGTAACACAGGGTTTCATCAGCCCCAGCATTTT
CDR3: CASNTGFHQPQHF

J: TRBJ2-2
D: TRBD2
size: few
V: TRBV4-1
DNA: TGCGCCAGCCAAGTAGCGGGAGGGAACACCGGGGAGCTGTTTTTT
CDR3: CASQVAGGNTGELFF

J: TRBJ1-4
D: TRBD1
size: .
V: TRBV5-1
DNA: TGCGCCAGCAGCTTGGTGACAGGGGATGAAAAACTGTTTTTT
CDR3: CASSLVTGDEKLFF

J: TRBJ2-7
D: .
size: .
V: TRBV5-3
DNA: TGTGCCAGAAGCTTGGGGGCCCTCGTGCGCTACGAGCAGTACTTC
CDR3: CARSLGALVRYEQYF

J: TRBJ2-5
D: .
size: few
V: TRBV6-5
DNA: TGTGCCAGCAGTTACTCGAGGGGGTCTGGGGGGACCCAGTACTTC
CDR3: CASSYSRGSGGTQYF